This T cell receptor beta chain originates from a study of Graves' ophthalmopathy and Graves' hyperthyroidism. Someone took the PBMCs out of about 10 ml of fresh peripheral blood. Ten or more counts support this clonotype. What it recognizes is unknown. Study-wide points: Ophthalmopathy progression was predicted by the model at about 70% sensitivity and approximately 73% specificity. Blood also harbored most expanded thyroid clonotypes above 0.001 frequency.

Investigators amplified TCR beta CDR3 regions from RNA transcripts. Second-round multiplex PCR followed a first-round RT-PCR using HTBI primers. TCRdb itself ran the multiplex PCR reads through MiXCR, one entry per CDR3 protein. Altogether 400,000 to 500,000 distinct CDR3 sequences are present, around 21% being singletons, with the ten largest covering around 3%. V lost 6 bases and J lost 0; bases outside the gene matches: 5. There are 16 residues in the CDR3. Sample: peripheral blood. The chain recombines TRBV12-3 or TRBV12-4 with TRBJ2-5, with TRBD2 matching over 12 bases. The TCR originated in a woman aged 18-29 years with stable Graves' hyperthyroidism. The CDR3 region has the DNA TGTGCCAGCAGCCGGACTAGCGGGAATTACCAAGAGACCCAGTACTTC. Its protein is CASSRTSGNYQETQYF.